The 32 T cell receptor beta chains given below trace back to one sample, sequenced in a study of chemoradiotherapy in HPV16-positive cancers. The assay was immunoSEQ multiplex PCR, and TCRdb's table has in-frame clones only and misses some. The sample holds tens of thousands of clones, 75% to 90% seen once. Sample: blood, taken from a patient who underwent chemoradiotherapy. These receptors were taken from a human donor with HPV-associated anogenital cancer.

This clone was found once. This chain joins TRBV28 and TRBJ1-1; a possible D gene is TRBD1 (5 bases). CDR1 and CDR2 from the germline V gene are MDHEN and SYDVKM. V gave up 7 bases and J gave up 0 bases, with 21 bases separating them. This CDR3 has 17 amino acids. The CDR3 nucleotides are TGTGCCAGCACTCAACTGGGCGGGGCCTCAGTGAACACTGAAGCTTTCTTT. This encodes CASTQLGGASVNTEAFF. Filled out from reference TRBV28 and TRBJ1-1, the complete variable domain reads DVKVTQSSRYLVKRTGEKVFLECVQDMDHENMFWYRQDPGLGLRLIYFSYDVKMKEKGDIPEGYSVSREKKERFSLILESASTNQTSMYLCASTQLGGASVNTEAFFGQGTRLTVV.

The rearrangement joins TRBV5-1 to TRBJ2-3, with D perhaps TRBD1 (5 bases). Per germline, CDR1 SGHRS and CDR2 YFSETQ. CDR3 size: 16 residues. The V end lost 4 bases, the J end lost 0 bases, and 15 bases lay between the germline ends. CDR3 amino acids: CASSLGPQGSTDTQYF. DNA of the CDR3: TGCGCCAGCAGCCTAGGGCCCCAGGGTAGCACAGATACGCAGTATTTT.

The chain recombines TRBV4-1 with TRBJ1-1; possibly TRBD1 for D (5 bases). Trimming took off 0 bases at V and 4 bases at J, with 9 bases between the two ends. The germline gives CDR1 MGHRA, CDR2 YSYEKL. The CDR3 is 14 residues long. The CDR3 region has the DNA TGCGCCAGCAGCCAAGATCTGGGGCCCACTGAAGCTTTCTTT. Translated, it gives CASSQDLGPTEAFF.

Points on this clone: Additional DNA sequences in this sample encode the identical CDR3. The chain couples TRBV29-1 to TRBJ1-2; D remains unclear. The V gene's germline CDR1 is SQVTM and CDR2 ANQGSEA. The V end lost 3 bases, the J end lost 4 bases, and 3 bases lay between the germline ends. CDR3 length: 10 amino acids. For the CDR3, the DNA is TGCAGCGTTGACAGCTATGGCTACACCTTC. Protein product: CSVDSYGYTF.

The chain joins TRBV18 to TRBJ1-2, with 8 bases lining up with TRBD1. The ends lost 8 bases at V and 5 bases at J; junction bases unmatched: 10. The CDR3 contains 14 residues. The germline CDR1 and CDR2 sequences are KGHSH and LQKENI. Written as DNA, the CDR3 is TGTGCCAGCGTACAGGGGGATTCGGGGTATGGCTACACCTTC. This gives the protein CASVQGDSGYGYTF.

V and J are TRBV19 and TRBJ2-4; 10 bases match TRBD1. This CDR3 spans 17 amino acids. The V gene's germline CDR1 is LNHDA and CDR2 SQIVND (reference sequence). The V gene end was trimmed by 5 bases and the J gene end by 0 bases; junction bases not matched to a gene: 7. CDR3 protein: CASSATGGPGAKNIQYF. For the CDR3, the DNA is TGTGCCAGTAGTGCGACAGGGGGCCCGGGAGCCAAAAACATTCAGTACTTC.

The chain combines TRBV18 with TRBJ2-4, with D possibly matching TRBD1 (6 bases). The CDR3 totals 16 residues. Per germline, CDR1 KGHSH and CDR2 LQKENI. Trimming shortened V by 3 bases and J by 0 bases, and 12 bases separated the two germline ends. The CDR3 bases are TGTGCCAGCTCACCCGACAGGACCTTAGCCAAAAACATTCAGTACTTC. This gives the protein CASSPDRTLAKNIQYF.

The gene calls are TRBV7-7 and TRBJ2-3; D not resolved. Trimming shortened V by 1 base and J by 5 bases, and 7 bases separated the two germline ends. This CDR3 has 13 residues. Germline V gene lookup returns CDR1 SSHAT and CDR2 FNYEAQ (reference sequence). For the CDR3, the DNA is TGTGCCAGCAGCTTAGGGTACGGAGATACGCAGTATTTT. This codes for CASSLGYGDTQYF.

The rearrangement links TRBV5-6 to TRBJ1-6; D is perhaps TRBD1 (6 bases). V was cut by 4 bases and J by 3 bases, with 11 bases left in between. The CDR3 totals 15 residues. Germline CDR1 is SGHDT and CDR2 is YYEEEE. The CDR3 loop reads CASSLGQNYNSPLHF. The CDR3 bases are TGTGCCAGCAGCCTAGGACAGAACTATAATTCACCCCTCCACTTT. Based on the CDR3 plus reference TRBV5-6 and TRBJ1-6, the full variable domain is DAGVTQSPTHLIKTRGQQVTLRCSPKSGHDTVSWYQQALGQGPQFIFQYYEEEERQRGNFPDRFSGHQFPNYSSELNVNALLLGDSALYLCASSLGQNYNSPLHFGNGTRLTVT.

The chain links TRBV30 to TRBJ1-2; D remains unclear. The CDR3 has 14 amino acids. Deletions cut 5 bases from V and 8 bases from J, with 21 bases between. CDR1 is GTSNPN, CDR2 SVGIG, per germline (reference sequence). The CDR3 protein is CAWERLDGRLGYTF. For the CDR3, the DNA is TGTGCCTGGGAGCGTCTCGACGGGAGGCTGGGCTACACCTTC.

The sample holds one count of this clone. The gene calls are TRBV2 and TRBJ2-5; 11 nucleotides align to TRBD2. The CDR3 consists of 14 residues. Per the germline V gene, CDR1 is SNHLY and CDR2 is FYNNEI. The junction had 4 bases not matched to a gene; V was cut back by 4 bases and J by 6 bases. CDR3 bases: TGTGCCAGCAGTGGATCTAGCGGGGGGAAGACCCAGTACTTC. Translating it yields CASSGSSGGKTQYF.

This chain uses TRBV7-9 with TRBJ2-7; possible D gene TRBD1, 6 bases. Germline assignment: CDR1 SEHNR and CDR2 FQNEAQ (reference sequence). The CDR3 sequence is 15 residues long. Trimming shortened V by 3 bases and J by 0 bases, and 12 bases separated the two germline ends. CDR3 in DNA: TGTGCCAGCAGCTTTACCCGGGACAACTCCTACGAGCAGTACTTC. Residues: CASSFTRDNSYEQYF.

The chain uses TRBV7-2 and TRBJ2-2; 7 bases line up with TRBD2. Trimming took 2 bases from V and 3 from J; bases not matched to a gene: 0. Germline CDR1 SGHTA, CDR2 FQGNSA. The CDR3 is made up of 14 amino acids. The CDR3 DNA reads as TGTGCCAGCAGCTTACGGGGGGACACCGGGGAGCTGTTTTTT. As protein: CASSLRGDTGELFF. Full variable domain (outside the CDR3, taken from reference TRBV7-2 and TRBJ2-2): GAGVSQSPSNKVTEKGKDVELRCDPISGHTALYWYRQSLGQGLEFLIYFQGNSAPDKSGLPSDRFSAERTGGSVSTLTIQRTQQEDSAVYLCASSLRGDTGELFFGEGSRLTVL.

This chain uses TRBV5-5 with TRBJ1-1; no firm D call. This CDR3 is built from 14 residues. The ends were cut back, 1 base at V and 1 base at J, with 8 bases in the middle. Germline V gives CDR1 SGHKS, CDR2 YYEKEE (reference sequence). As DNA, the CDR3 is TGTGCCAGCAGCTTGCCTTCTCCGAACACTGAAGCTTTCTTT. It codes for CASSLPSPNTEAFF.

This sequence joins TRBV30 and TRBJ2-3, with TRBD1 matching 9 bases. Trimming cost V 7 bases and J 4 bases; bases outside gene matches: 9. Germline loops: CDR1 GTSNPN, CDR2 SVGIG (reference sequence). This CDR3 is built from 14 residues. The CDR3 DNA follows: TGTGCCTCCACACGGACAGGGGAAGCAGATACGCAGTATTTT. It translates to CASTRTGEADTQYF.

V is TRBV25-1 and J is TRBJ2-6; 7 nucleotides line up with TRBD2. This CDR3 contains 14 residues. The V and J ends lost 8 bases and 4 bases, in that order; junction bases with no gene match: 5. Per the germline V gene, CDR1 is MGHDK and CDR2 is SYGVNS. The CDR3 spells CASGRGGGANVLTF. CDR3 sequence (DNA): TGTGCCAGCGGGAGGGGAGGAGGGGCCAACGTCCTGACTTTC.

The rearrangement uses TRBV27 and TRBJ1-2; D possibly corresponds to TRBD1 (6 bases). V shed 5 bases and J shed 4 bases, with 11 bases lying between them. The CDR3 has 13 amino acids. The germline gives CDR1 MNHEY, CDR2 SMNVEV (reference sequence). CDR3 DNA sequence: TGTGCCAGCAGTACAGGGTCGGGCTATGGCTACACCTTC. Translated, it gives CASSTGSGYGYTF.

The chain is built from TRBV5-1 and TRBJ1-1; no firm D call. The CDR3 runs 13 residues. Between the trimmed V and J ends, which lost 0 bases and 1 base, there was a span of 4 bases. The germline CDR1 and CDR2 sequences are SGHRS and YFSETQ. CDR3 DNA sequence: TGCGCCAGCAGCTTGGCAGCGAACACTGAAGCTTTCTTT. Its protein is CASSLAANTEAFF.

The gene calls are TRBV18 and TRBJ1-4; D is unresolved. The germline V gene has CDR1 KGHSH and CDR2 LQKENI. The CDR3 is made up of 14 amino acids. V lost 3 bases, J lost 7 bases, and 12 bases lay in between. Here the CDR3 reads CASSPRQSSEKLFF. CDR3 DNA sequence: TGTGCCAGCTCACCGCGGCAGTCCTCTGAAAAACTGTTTTTT.

The chain has TRBV29-1 and TRBJ2-1; D not resolved. Looked up from germline, CDR1 is SQVTM and CDR2 is ANQGSEA. Deletions cut 0 bases from V and 4 bases from J, with 13 bases between. The CDR3 contains 15 residues. Written as DNA, the CDR3 is TGCAGCGTTGAAGATCGAAAGAAGGTTTACAATGAGCAGTTCTTC. It codes for CSVEDRKKVYNEQFF.

The chain carries TRBV6-1 and TRBJ2-7; D gene uncertain. Trimming shortened V by 6 bases and J by 3 bases, and 9 bases separated the two germline ends. Germline V CDR1 and CDR2: MNHNS, SASEGT. The length of the CDR3 is 12 residues. The CDR3 spells CASSQALYEQYF. In DNA, the CDR3 is TGTGCCAGCAGCCAGGCTCTCTACGAGCAGTACTTC.

This chain uses TRBV9 with TRBJ2-5; 14 bases match TRBD2. The CDR3 sequence is 18 residues long. Germline V CDR1 and CDR2: SGDLS, YYNGEE. J gave up 2 bases and V 0 bases, and 6 bases lay outside the gene matches. This chain's CDR3 is CASSVGGLAGGVQETQYF. The CDR3 DNA is TGTGCCAGCAGCGTAGGTGGACTAGCGGGGGGAGTACAAGAGACCCAGTACTTC.

This chain connects TRBV9 to TRBJ2-1; 12 positions agree with TRBD2. Germline V gene sequence: CDR1 SGDLS, CDR2 YYNGEE. Trimming cost V 0 bases and J 5 bases; bases outside gene matches: 6. The CDR3 totals 17 residues. The DNA for the CDR3 is TGTGCCAGCAGCGTAGGTGGACTAGCGGGACCCAACAATGAGCAGTTCTTC. It yields the protein CASSVGGLAGPNNEQFF.

Regarding this clone: A read error may account for a junction end that differs from germline. The V and J genes are TRBV5-1 and TRBJ1-4; 7 bases are a match to TRBD1. The germline gives CDR1 SGHRS, CDR2 YFSETQ. This CDR3 comprises 14 residues. The CDR3 protein is CASSPGQEYETLFF. The CDR3 DNA reads as TGCGCCAGCAGCCCCGGACAGGAATATGAAACACTGTTTTTT.

V is TRBV9 and J is TRBJ1-1, with D possibly being TRBD1 (5 bases). The CDR3 has 15 residues. Germline V gene sequence: CDR1 SGDLS, CDR2 YYNGEE. V lost 4 bases, J lost 6 bases, and 19 bases lay in between. This CDR3 is CASSSTAKWGPEAFF. CDR3 DNA sequence: TGTGCCAGCAGCTCTACAGCCAAGTGGGGACCTGAAGCTTTCTTT. The variable domain in full, completed from reference TRBV9 and TRBJ1-1, reads DSGVTQTPKHLITATGQRVTLRCSPRSGDLSVYWYQQSLDQGLQFLIQYYNGEERAKGNILERFSAQQFPDLHSELNLSSLELGDSALYFCASSSTAKWGPEAFFGQGTRLTVV.

The rearrangement joins TRBV7-2 to TRBJ2-2, with TRBD1 as a possible D gene (6 bases). V was shortened by 1 base and J by 6 bases, with 9 bases between the two germline ends. The CDR3 length is 14 residues. CDR1 is SGHTA, CDR2 FQGNSA, per germline. In DNA, the CDR3 is TGTGCCAGCAGCTTAGACAGGGTGGCCGGGGAGCTGTTTTTT. Encoded protein: CASSLDRVAGELFF.

The chain employs TRBV5-1 and TRBJ2-3; 16 bases are shared with TRBD2. The V and J ends lost 4 bases and 2 bases, in that order; junction bases with no gene match: 10. Germline CDR1 SGHRS, CDR2 YFSETQ. The CDR3 is 19 amino acids. CDR3 nucleotide sequence: TGCGCCAGCAGCCGACAGGGACTAGCGGGGGGGCCCAACACAGATACGCAGTATTTT. As protein: CASSRQGLAGGPNTDTQYF.

This rearrangement joins TRBV5-4 to TRBJ2-2, with a tentative D call TRBD2 (6 bases). Trimming took off 10 bases at V and 3 bases at J, with 16 bases between the two ends. CDR1 and CDR2 (germline): SGHNT, YYREEE (reference sequence). The CDR3 has 14 amino acids. The CDR3 DNA follows: TGTGCCGTATACGGGACTTCTTACACCGGGGAGCTGTTTTTT. Amino acid sequence: CAVYGTSYTGELFF.

The chain is built from TRBV2 and TRBJ1-1, with D possibly TRBD1 on 5 matching bases. The germline CDR1 and CDR2 sequences are SNHLY and FYNNEI. V was shortened by 8 bases and J by 5 bases, with 12 bases between the two germline ends. The CDR3 is 12 residues long. The DNA for the CDR3 is TGTGCCAGCCGTCGGGGGGGAACTGAAGCTTTCTTT. Its protein is CASRRGGTEAFF.

The chain links TRBV27 to TRBJ1-1; tentatively, D is TRBD1 (6 bases). CDR1 is MNHEY, CDR2 SMNVEV, per germline (reference sequence). The CDR3 is made up of 14 amino acids. Trimming pared 3 bases from V and 5 bases from J, leaving 13 bases between. Here the CDR3 DNA reads TGTGCCAGCAGTTTCGGCAGGGGTGAGACTGAAGCTTTCTTT. It specifies CASSFGRGETEAFF.

This chain links TRBV28 with TRBJ1-2, with unresolved D. The germline V gene encodes CDR1 MDHEN and CDR2 SYDVKM. Between the trimmed V and J ends, which lost 2 bases and 3 bases, there was a span of 4 bases. The CDR3 loop spans 12 amino acids. The CDR3 DNA reads as TGTGCCAGCAGTTTACGGGACTATGGCTACACCTTC. Protein: CASSLRDYGYTF.

The genes are TRBV19 and TRBJ1-1, with TRBD1 as a possible D gene (5 bases). Trimming left V 4 bases short and J 8 bases short, with 8 bases between. The CDR3 sequence is 11 residues long. Per the germline V gene, CDR1 is LNHDA and CDR2 is SQIVND (reference sequence). CDR3 region: CASSKGTEAFF. CDR3 coding DNA: TGTGCCAGTAGTAAGGGGACCGAAGCTTTCTTT.